The source of this T cell receptor (beta chain) is a study of Graves' ophthalmopathy and Graves' hyperthyroidism. Whole-study findings and limits: With a specificity of around 77% and a sensitivity of 70.59%, the model predicted ophthalmopathy progression. Clonotypes were expanded in thyroid at above 0.001 frequency, and most also appeared in blood.

Investigators amplified TCR beta CDR3 regions from RNA transcripts. The first round was an RT-PCR with HTBI primers, and the second round was a multiplex PCR. TCRdb analysed the multiplex PCR reads with MiXCR anew, one entry per CDR3 protein. The sample lists hundreds of thousands of distinct CDR3 sequences; over 20% were seen once. The authors defined stable hyperthyroidism as no ophthalmopathy within 18 months of follow-up. Certain patients were not enrolled. These were patients with other autoimmune diseases, uncontrolled infections, pregnancy or lactation. This clonotype was observed many times. No antigen is known for it. V was clipped by 4 bases and J by 4 bases, with 8 bases between them. CDR1 and CDR2 (germline): MNHNS, SASEGT. CDR3 length: 13 residues.

This TCR was sampled from a woman between 18 and 30 years old with stable Graves' hyperthyroidism. Some clones in this sample may be carry-over from other donors' samples. This chain links TRBV6-1 with TRBJ1-5, with D unresolved. Sequenced material: peripheral blood. CDR3 in DNA: TGTGCCAGCAGTGGGTCCCTAAATCAGCCCCAGCATTTT. It translates to CASSGSLNQPQHF.